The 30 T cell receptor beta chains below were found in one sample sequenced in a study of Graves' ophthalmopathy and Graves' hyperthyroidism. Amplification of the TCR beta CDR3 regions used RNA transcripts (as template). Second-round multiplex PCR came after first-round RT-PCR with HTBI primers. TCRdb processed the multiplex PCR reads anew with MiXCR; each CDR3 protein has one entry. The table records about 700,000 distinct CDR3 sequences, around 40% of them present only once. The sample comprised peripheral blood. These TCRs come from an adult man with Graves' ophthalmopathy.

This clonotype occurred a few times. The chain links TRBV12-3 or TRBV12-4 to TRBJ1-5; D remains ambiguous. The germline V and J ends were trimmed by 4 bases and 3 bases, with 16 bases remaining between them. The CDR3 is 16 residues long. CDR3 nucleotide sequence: TGTGCCAGCAGTTACGAAGTGGTTTTTGTCAATCAGCCCCAGCATTTT. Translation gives CASSYEVVFVNQPQHF.

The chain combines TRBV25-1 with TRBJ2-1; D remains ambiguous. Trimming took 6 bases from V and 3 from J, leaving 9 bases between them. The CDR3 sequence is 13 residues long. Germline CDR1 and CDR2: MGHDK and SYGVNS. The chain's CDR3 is CASRTTDYNEQFF. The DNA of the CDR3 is TGTGCCAGCAGGACGACCGACTACAATGAGCAGTTCTTC.

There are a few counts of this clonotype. CDR3 sequence reads: CASSEARGNEKLFF. CDR3 in DNA: TGTGCCAGCAGTGAAGCCCGCGGGAATGAAAAACTGTTTTTT. The V and J genes are TRBV2 and TRBJ1-4, with D hard to call. The V end was cut by 0 bases, the J end by 5 bases, with 7 bases between. CDR3 length: 14 amino acids. Germline assignment: CDR1 SNHLY and CDR2 FYNNEI.

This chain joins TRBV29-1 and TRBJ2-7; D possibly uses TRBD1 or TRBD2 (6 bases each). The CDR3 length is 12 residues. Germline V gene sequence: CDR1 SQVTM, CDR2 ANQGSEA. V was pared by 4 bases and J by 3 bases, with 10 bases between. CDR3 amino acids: CSVVGGHYEQYF. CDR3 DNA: TGCAGCGTTGTCGGGGGACACTACGAGCAGTACTTC.

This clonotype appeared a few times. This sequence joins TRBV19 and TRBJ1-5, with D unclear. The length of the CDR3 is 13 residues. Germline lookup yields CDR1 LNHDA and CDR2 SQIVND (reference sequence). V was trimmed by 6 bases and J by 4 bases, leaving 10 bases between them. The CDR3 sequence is CASSGNLNQPQHF. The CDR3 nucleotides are TGTGCCAGTAGCGGTAATCTAAATCAGCCCCAGCATTTT.

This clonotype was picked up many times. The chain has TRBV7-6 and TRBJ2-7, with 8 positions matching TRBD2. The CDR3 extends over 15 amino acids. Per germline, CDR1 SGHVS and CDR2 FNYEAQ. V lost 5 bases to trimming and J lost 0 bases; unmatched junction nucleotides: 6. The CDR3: CASSLGGVYSYEQYF. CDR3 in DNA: TGTGCCAGCAGCCTCGGGGGGGTGTACTCCTACGAGCAGTACTTC.

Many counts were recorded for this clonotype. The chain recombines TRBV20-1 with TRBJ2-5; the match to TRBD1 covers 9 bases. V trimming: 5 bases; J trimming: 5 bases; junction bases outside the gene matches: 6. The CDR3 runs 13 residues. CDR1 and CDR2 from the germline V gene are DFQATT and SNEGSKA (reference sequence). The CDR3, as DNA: TGCAGTGCTCACCGGGACAGGGTTGAGACCCAGTACTTC. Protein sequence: CSAHRDRVETQYF.

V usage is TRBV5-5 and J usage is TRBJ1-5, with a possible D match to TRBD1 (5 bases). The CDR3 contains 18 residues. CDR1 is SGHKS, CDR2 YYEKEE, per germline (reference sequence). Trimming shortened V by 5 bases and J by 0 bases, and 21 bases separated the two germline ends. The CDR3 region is CASRPGTDKPNSNQPQHF. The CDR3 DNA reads TGTGCCAGCAGACCCGGGACGGACAAGCCTAATAGCAATCAGCCCCAGCATTTT.

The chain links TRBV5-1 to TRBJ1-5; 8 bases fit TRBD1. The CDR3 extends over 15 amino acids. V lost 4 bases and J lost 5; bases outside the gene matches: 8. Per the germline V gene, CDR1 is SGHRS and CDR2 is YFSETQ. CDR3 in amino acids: CASSRTGRGDQPQHF. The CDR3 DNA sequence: TGCGCCAGCAGCAGGACAGGGAGGGGAGATCAGCCCCAGCATTTT. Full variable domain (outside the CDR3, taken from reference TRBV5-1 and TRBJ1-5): KAGVTQTPRYLIKTRGQQVTLSCSPISGHRSVSWYQQTPGQGLQFLFEYFSETQRNKGNFPGRFSGRQFSNSRSEMNVSTLELGDSALYLCASSRTGRGDQPQHFGDGTRLSIL.

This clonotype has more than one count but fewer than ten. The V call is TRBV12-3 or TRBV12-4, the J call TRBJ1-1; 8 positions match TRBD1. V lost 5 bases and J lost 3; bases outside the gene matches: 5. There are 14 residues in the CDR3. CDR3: CASSPETGDTEAFF. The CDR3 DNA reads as TGTGCCAGCAGTCCAGAGACAGGGGACACTGAAGCTTTCTTT.

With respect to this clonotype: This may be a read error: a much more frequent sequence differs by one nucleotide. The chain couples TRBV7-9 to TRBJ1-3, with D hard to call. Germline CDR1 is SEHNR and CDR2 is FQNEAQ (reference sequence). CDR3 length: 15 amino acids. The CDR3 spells CASSLAPSSGNTMYF. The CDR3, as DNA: TGTGCCAGCAGCTTAGCACCGTCCTCTGGAAACACCATGTATTTT. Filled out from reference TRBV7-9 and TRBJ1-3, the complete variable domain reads DTGVSQNPRHKITKRGQNVTFRCDPISEHNRLYWYRQTLGQGPEFLTYFQNEAQLEKSRLLSDRFSAERPKGSFSTLEIQRTEQGDSAMYLCASSLAPSSGNTMYFGEGSWLTVV.

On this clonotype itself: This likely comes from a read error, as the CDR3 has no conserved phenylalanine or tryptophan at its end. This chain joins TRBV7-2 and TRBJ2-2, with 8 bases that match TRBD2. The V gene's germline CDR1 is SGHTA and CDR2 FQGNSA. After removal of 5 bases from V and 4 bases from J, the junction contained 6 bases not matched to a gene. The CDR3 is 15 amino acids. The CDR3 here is CASSPLLAGTGELFS. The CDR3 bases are TGTGCCAGCAGCCCCCTCCTAGCGGGCACCGGGGAGCTGTTTTCT.

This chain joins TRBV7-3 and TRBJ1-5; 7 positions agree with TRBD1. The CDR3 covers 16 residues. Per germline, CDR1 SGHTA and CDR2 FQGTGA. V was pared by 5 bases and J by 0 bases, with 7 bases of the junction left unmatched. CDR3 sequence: CASSVETGASNQPQHF. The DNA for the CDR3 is TGTGCCAGCAGCGTTGAAACAGGGGCTAGCAATCAGCCCCAGCATTTT.

The CDR3 DNA reads as TGTGCCAGCAGCTTCGACGGGACTAGCGCAGTGGAGACCCAGTACTTC. Encoded protein: CASSFDGTSAVETQYF. V is TRBV7-3 and J is TRBJ2-5; 10 nucleotides agree with TRBD2. After removal of 3 bases from V and 5 bases from J, the junction contained 9 bases not matched to a gene. This CDR3 is built from 16 residues. Germline V gives CDR1 SGHTA, CDR2 FQGTGA.

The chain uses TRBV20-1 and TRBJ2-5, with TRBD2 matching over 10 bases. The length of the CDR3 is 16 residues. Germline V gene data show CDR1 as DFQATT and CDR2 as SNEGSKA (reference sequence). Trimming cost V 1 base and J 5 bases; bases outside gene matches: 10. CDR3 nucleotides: TGCAGTGCTAGAGGGTCTAGCGGGAGCCTCGGGGAGACCCAGTACTTC. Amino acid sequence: CSARGSSGSLGETQYF.

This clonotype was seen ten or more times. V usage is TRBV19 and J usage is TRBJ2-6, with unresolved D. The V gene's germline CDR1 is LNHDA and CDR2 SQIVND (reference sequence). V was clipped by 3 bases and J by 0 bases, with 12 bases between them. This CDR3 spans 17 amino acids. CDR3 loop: CASSMTVFDSGANVLTF. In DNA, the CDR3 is TGTGCCAGTAGTATGACCGTCTTCGACTCTGGGGCCAACGTCCTGACTTTC. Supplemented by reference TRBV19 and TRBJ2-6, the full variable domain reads DGGITQSPKYLFRKEGQNVTLSCEQNLNHDAMYWYRQDPGQGLRLIYYSQIVNDFQKGDIAEGYSVSREKKESFPLTVTSAQKNPTAFYLCASSMTVFDSGANVLTFGAGSRLTVL.

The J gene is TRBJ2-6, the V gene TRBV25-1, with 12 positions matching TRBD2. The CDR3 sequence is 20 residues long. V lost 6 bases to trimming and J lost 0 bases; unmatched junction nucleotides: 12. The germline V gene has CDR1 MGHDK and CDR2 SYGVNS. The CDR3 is CASSPLAGGFGGSGANVLTF. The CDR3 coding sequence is TGTGCCAGCAGCCCACTAGCGGGAGGATTCGGGGGCTCTGGGGCCAACGTCCTGACTTTC. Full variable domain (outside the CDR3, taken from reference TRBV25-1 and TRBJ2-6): EADIYQTPRYLVIGTGKKITLECSQTMGHDKMYWYQQDPGMELHLIHYSYGVNSTEKGDLSSESTVSRIRTEHFPLTLESARPSHTSQYLCASSPLAGGFGGSGANVLTFGAGSRLTVL.

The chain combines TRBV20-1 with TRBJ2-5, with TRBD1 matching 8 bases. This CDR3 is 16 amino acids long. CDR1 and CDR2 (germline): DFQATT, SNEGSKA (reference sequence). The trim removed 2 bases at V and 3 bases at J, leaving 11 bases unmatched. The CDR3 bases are TGCAGTGCTAGACCACCCATTGGACAGGGCGAAGAGACCCAGTACTTC. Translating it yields CSARPPIGQGEETQYF.

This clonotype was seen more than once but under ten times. The CDR3 bases are TGTGCCAGCAGCCGCCCGGTTGGCGAGCAGTACTTC. Translating gives CASSRPVGEQYF. The chain couples TRBV5-5 to TRBJ2-7; D gene unclear. The V and J ends lost 4 bases and 6 bases respectively, with 11 bases between them. This CDR3 has 12 residues. Germline V gene lookup returns CDR1 SGHKS and CDR2 YYEKEE (reference sequence).

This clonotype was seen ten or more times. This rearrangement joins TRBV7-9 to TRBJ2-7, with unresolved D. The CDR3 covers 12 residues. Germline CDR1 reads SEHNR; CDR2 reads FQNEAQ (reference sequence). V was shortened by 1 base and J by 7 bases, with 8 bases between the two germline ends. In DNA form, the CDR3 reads TGTGCCAGCAGCTTAGACTGGCAGGAGCAGTACTTC. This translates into CASSLDWQEQYF.

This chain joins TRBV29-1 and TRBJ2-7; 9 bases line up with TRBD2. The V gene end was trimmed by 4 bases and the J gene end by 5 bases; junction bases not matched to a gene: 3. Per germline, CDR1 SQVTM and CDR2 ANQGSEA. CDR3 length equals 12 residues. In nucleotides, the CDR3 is TGCAGCGTTGGACTAGCGGTTCACGAGCAGTACTTC. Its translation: CSVGLAVHEQYF.

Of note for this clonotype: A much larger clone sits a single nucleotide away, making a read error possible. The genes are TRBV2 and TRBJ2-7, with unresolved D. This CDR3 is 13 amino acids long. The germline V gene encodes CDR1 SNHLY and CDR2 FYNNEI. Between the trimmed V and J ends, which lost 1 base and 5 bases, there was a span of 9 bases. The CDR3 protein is CASSEGATDEQYF. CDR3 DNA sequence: TGTGCCAGCAGTGAAGGGGCCACAGACGAGCAGTACTTC.

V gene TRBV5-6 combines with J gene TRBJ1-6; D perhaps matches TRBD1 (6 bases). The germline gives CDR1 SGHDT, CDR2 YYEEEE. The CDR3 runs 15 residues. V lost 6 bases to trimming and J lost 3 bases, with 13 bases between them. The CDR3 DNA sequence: TGTGCCAGCAAACAGGGAGCGAGCTATAATTCACCCCTCCACTTT. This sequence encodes CASKQGASYNSPLHF.

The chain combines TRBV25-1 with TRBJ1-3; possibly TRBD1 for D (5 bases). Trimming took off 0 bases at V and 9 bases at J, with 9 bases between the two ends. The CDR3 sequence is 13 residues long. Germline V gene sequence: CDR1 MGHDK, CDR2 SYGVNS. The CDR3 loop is CASSEYGQGTIYF. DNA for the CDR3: TGTGCCAGCAGTGAATATGGACAAGGCACCATATATTTT.

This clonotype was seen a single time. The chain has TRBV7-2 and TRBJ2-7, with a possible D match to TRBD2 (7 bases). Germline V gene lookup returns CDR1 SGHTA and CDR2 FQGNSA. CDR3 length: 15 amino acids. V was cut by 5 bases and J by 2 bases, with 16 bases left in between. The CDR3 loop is CASSARGGGTYEQYF. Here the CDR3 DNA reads TGTGCCAGCAGCGCAAGAGGGGGAGGGACCTACGAGCAGTACTTC.

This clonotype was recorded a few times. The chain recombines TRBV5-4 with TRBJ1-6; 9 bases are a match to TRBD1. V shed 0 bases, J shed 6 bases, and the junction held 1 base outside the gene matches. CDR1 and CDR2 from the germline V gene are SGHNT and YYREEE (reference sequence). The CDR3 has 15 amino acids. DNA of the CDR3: TGTGCCAGCAGCTTGGGGGACAGGGTTAATTCACCCCTCCACTTT. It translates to CASSLGDRVNSPLHF.

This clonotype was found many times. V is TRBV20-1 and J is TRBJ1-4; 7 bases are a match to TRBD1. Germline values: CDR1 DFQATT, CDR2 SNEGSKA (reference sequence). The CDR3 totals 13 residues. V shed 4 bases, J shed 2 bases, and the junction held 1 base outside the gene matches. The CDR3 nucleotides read TGCAGTGCTACCAGGGGGACTAATGAAAAACTGTTTTTT. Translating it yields CSATRGTNEKLFF.

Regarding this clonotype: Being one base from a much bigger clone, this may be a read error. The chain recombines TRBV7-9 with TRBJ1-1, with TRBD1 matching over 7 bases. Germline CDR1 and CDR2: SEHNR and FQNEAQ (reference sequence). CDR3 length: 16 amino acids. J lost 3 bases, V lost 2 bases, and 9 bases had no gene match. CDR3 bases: TGTGCCAGCAGCTTAATGGACAGGAGAAGGGACACTGAAGCTTTCTTT. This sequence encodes CASSLMDRRRDTEAFF.

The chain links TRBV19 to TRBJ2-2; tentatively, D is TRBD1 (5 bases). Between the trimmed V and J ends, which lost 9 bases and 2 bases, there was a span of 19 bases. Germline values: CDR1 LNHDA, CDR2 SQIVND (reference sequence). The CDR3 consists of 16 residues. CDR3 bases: TGTGCCAGCCAGTTGGCTCAGGGCGAAAACACCGGGGAGCTGTTTTTT. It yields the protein CASQLAQGENTGELFF.

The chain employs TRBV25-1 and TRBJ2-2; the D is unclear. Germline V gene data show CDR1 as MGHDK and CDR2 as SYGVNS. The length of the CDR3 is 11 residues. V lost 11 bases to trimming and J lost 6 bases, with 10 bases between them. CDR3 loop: CALGMSGELFF. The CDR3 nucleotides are TGTGCCCTAGGGATGTCCGGGGAGCTGTTTTTT. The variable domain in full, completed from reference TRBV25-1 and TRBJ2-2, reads EADIYQTPRYLVIGTGKKITLECSQTMGHDKMYWYQQDPGMELHLIHYSYGVNSTEKGDLSSESTVSRIRTEHFPLTLESARPSHTSQYLCALGMSGELFFGEGSRLTVL.